A single sample is the source of the 18 T cell receptor beta chains below, sequenced in a study of T-cell memory formation after mild COVID-19. From the 5' RACE reads, TCRdb called clonotypes with MiXCR, one entry per CDR3 protein. Among more than 400,000 distinct CDR3 sequences listed, 18% were seen once. The sequenced sample consisted of PBMCs or a T cell subset sorted from them (not recorded which). The source of these receptors is an adult woman who had mild COVID-19 (a few samples of this study predate the infection). Cell type and time point are not known.

The genes are TRBV6-2 or TRBV6-3 and TRBJ1-1; 9 bases map to TRBD1. The CDR3 extends over 18 amino acids. With 2 bases clipped from V and 4 bases from J, the junction kept 14 bases outside the gene matches. Germline V CDR1 and CDR2: MNHEY, SVGEGT. The CDR3 is CASSYPIKLGTGRTEAFF. CDR3 nucleotides: TGTGCCAGCAGTTACCCTATCAAACTCGGGACAGGGCGCACTGAAGCTTTCTTT.

In regard to this clonotype: One junction end disagrees with the germline gene, perhaps due to a read error. The V and J genes are TRBV29-1 and TRBJ2-7, with D hard to call. The CDR3 extends over 12 amino acids. In germline, CDR1 is SQVTM, CDR2 ANQGSEA. The CDR3 DNA reads TGCAGCATTGAAGGCGGCGCCTACGAGCAGTACTTC. It specifies CSIEGGAYEQYF.

This clonotype was counted between two and nine times. The rearrangement uses TRBV20-1 and TRBJ2-1, with 7 bases aligning to TRBD2. Germline lookup yields CDR1 DFQATT and CDR2 SNEGSKA (reference sequence). The CDR3 runs 13 residues. Germline trimming cut 2 bases from V and 10 bases from J; bases unmatched to any gene: 8. CDR3 nucleotide sequence: TGCAGTGCTAGACCCCCCACGGGGGGAGAGCAGTTCTTC. Translated, it gives CSARPPTGGEQFF.

This clonotype appeared many times. The chain carries TRBV15 and TRBJ2-7, with a weak D call TRBD2 (5 bases). The CDR3 is 12 amino acids. CDR1 LNHNV and CDR2 YYDKDF come from the germline V gene (reference sequence). V was clipped by 5 bases and J by 10 bases, with 15 bases between them. The CDR3 sequence is CATSPPEARQYF. DNA of the CDR3: TGTGCCACCAGCCCCCCGGAGGCCCGCCAGTACTTC.

This clonotype was seen a handful of times. This chain links TRBV18 with TRBJ2-7; 9 bases match TRBD1. The CDR3 has 14 residues. The ends lost 2 bases at V and 5 bases at J; junction bases unmatched: 4. Germline CDR1 is KGHSH and CDR2 is LQKENI. The CDR3 spells CASSPRTGDHEQYF. The CDR3 bases are TGTGCCAGCTCACCAAGGACAGGGGACCACGAGCAGTACTTC.

The chain couples TRBV6-2 or TRBV6-3 to TRBJ2-7, with D unclear. The germline V gene has CDR1 MNHEY and CDR2 SVGEGT. CDR3 length equals 16 residues. Trimming removed 2 bases at V and 0 bases at J, with 14 bases between. Here the CDR3 reads CASSYPRSFSSYEQYF. DNA for the CDR3: TGTGCCAGCAGTTACCCTCGCAGCTTTAGCTCCTACGAGCAGTACTTC.

This CDR3 is CSAEPGDYYGYTF. The CDR3 DNA is TGCAGCGCCGAACCAGGGGACTACTATGGCTACACCTTC. This rearrangement joins TRBV29-1 to TRBJ1-2, with D maybe TRBD1 (6 bases). Trimming pared 7 bases from V and 3 bases from J, leaving 15 bases between. This CDR3 has 13 amino acids. CDR1 is SQVTM, CDR2 ANQGSEA, per germline.

The chain is built from TRBV7-4 and TRBJ2-2, with 9 bases that match TRBD1. The V gene end was trimmed by 3 bases and the J gene end by 6 bases; junction bases not matched to a gene: 8. The CDR3 is 16 amino acids. Germline V gene lookup returns CDR1 SGHVT and CDR2 SQSDAQ. In DNA, the CDR3 is TGTGCCAGCAGCTTTGGGACAGGGATTCCCCCCGGGGAGCTGTTTTTT. Translated: CASSFGTGIPPGELFF.

This clonotype has only a few counts. The chain couples TRBV20-1 to TRBJ2-7; the D call may be TRBD1 or TRBD2 (5 bases each). V lost 3 bases and J 2 bases, leaving 14 bases between the germline ends. The germline V gene encodes CDR1 DFQATT and CDR2 SNEGSKA (reference sequence). CDR3 size: 14 residues. The CDR3 DNA sequence: TGCAGTGCTAGCATTTTCCGGGGCACCTACGAGCAGTACTTC. It encodes CSASIFRGTYEQYF.

V and J are TRBV6-1 and TRBJ1-2; no clear D gene. Germline V gene data show CDR1 as MNHNS and CDR2 as SASEGT. CDR3 size: 10 residues. Trimming pared 7 bases from V and 8 bases from J, leaving 8 bases between. The CDR3 DNA sequence: TGTGCCAGCAAGGCCGGCGGCTACACCTTC. As protein: CASKAGGYTF.

Only a few counts were recorded for this clonotype. The chain has TRBV20-1 and TRBJ2-3; TRBD2 agrees at 7 bases. In germline, CDR1 is DFQATT, CDR2 SNEGSKA (reference sequence). V lost 3 bases and J lost 1; bases outside the gene matches: 1. This CDR3 is 13 amino acids long. CDR3 sequence (DNA): TGCAGTGCTAGCCTAGCGGGCACAGATACGCAGTATTTT. Translated: CSASLAGTDTQYF.

The CDR3 sequence is CASSRNSGNIQYF. The CDR3 region has the DNA TGTGCCAGCAGCCGTAACAGCGGAAACATTCAGTACTTC. The chain links TRBV12-3 or TRBV12-4 to TRBJ2-4, with D possibly TRBD2 on 5 matching bases. Trimming took 6 bases from V and 6 from J, leaving 12 bases between them. This CDR3 spans 13 amino acids.

This clonotype appeared a few times. The chain carries TRBV25-1 and TRBJ2-5; 7 nucleotides agree with TRBD1. Germline CDR1 reads MGHDK; CDR2 reads SYGVNS. The CDR3 has 16 amino acids. J gave up 6 bases and V 6 bases, and 16 bases lay outside the gene matches. CDR3 in amino acids: CASSTPGQSSGKTQYF. The CDR3 nucleotides read TGTGCCAGCAGCACTCCGGGACAGAGTTCCGGAAAGACCCAGTACTTC.

The rearrangement joins TRBV20-1 to TRBJ2-7, with TRBD2 matching over 14 bases. V was clipped by 6 bases and J by 3 bases; unmatched bases: 13. The CDR3 covers 17 residues. Germline CDR1 reads DFQATT; CDR2 reads SNEGSKA (reference sequence). The CDR3 nucleotides are TGCAGTGCGCCGCCCGGACTAGCGGGGGGCCGGGTCTACGAGCAGTACTTC. It yields the protein CSAPPGLAGGRVYEQYF.

The chain uses TRBV7-8 and TRBJ2-2; weak D call: TRBD1 (6 bases). The V gene lost 8 bases and the J gene lost 6 bases, with 10 bases spanning the gap. This CDR3 comprises 12 residues. CDR1 is SGHVS and CDR2 is FQNEAQ in the germline V gene. The CDR3 spells CASSRTAGELFF. CDR3 coding DNA: TGTGCCAGCTCGAGGACAGCCGGGGAGCTGTTTTTT.

This chain connects TRBV29-1 to TRBJ2-1; no clear D gene. The CDR3 has 12 residues. The V end lost 1 base, the J end lost 1 base, and 2 bases lay between the germline ends. Germline-derived CDR1 and CDR2 are SQVTM and ANQGSEA. CDR3 coding DNA: TGCAGCGTTGAAGGATCCTACAATGAGCAGTTCTTC. Residues: CSVEGSYNEQFF.

This chain connects TRBV20-1 to TRBJ2-2; D gene uncertain. This CDR3 region has 14 residues. Germline V CDR1 and CDR2: DFQATT, SNEGSKA (reference sequence). The V end was cut by 0 bases, the J end by 8 bases, with 13 bases between. The CDR3 nucleotides are TGCAGTGCTAGAGATGACCCCTTCGGGGGGGAGCTGTTTTTT. Its protein product is CSARDDPFGGELFF.

The chain joins TRBV6-5 to TRBJ2-7, with a possible D match to TRBD2 (5 bases). Trimming removed 2 bases from V and 3 bases from J, with 5 bases in between. Looked up from germline, CDR1 is MNHEY and CDR2 is SVGAGI. The CDR3 sequence is 12 residues long. For the CDR3, the DNA is TGTGCCAGCAGTTACGAGGGCTACGAGCAGTACTTC. It specifies CASSYEGYEQYF.